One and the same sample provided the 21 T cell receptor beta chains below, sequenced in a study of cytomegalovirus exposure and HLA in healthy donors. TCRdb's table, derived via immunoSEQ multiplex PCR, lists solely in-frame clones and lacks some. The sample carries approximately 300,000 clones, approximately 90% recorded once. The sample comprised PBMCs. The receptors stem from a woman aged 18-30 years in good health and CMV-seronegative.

This CDR3 is CASSPNDRDYEQYF. The CDR3 DNA sequence: TGTGCCAGCAGCCCAAATGACAGGGACTACGAGCAGTACTTC. The chain joins TRBV13 to TRBJ2-7, with 7 nucleotides matching TRBD1. CDR3 length: 14 amino acids. The germline V gene has CDR1 PRHDT and CDR2 FYEKMQ (reference sequence). Trimming cost V 5 bases and J 3 bases; bases outside gene matches: 7.

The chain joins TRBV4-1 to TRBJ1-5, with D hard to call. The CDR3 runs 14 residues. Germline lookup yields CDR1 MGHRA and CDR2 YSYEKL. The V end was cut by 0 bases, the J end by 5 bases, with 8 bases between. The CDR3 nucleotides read TGCGCCAGCAGCCAAGATGAGTACGATCAGCCCCAGCATTTT. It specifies CASSQDEYDQPQHF.

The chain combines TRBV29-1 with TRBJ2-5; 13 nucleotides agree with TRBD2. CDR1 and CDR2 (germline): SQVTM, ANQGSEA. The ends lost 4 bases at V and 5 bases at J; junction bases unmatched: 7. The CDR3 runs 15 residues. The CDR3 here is CSVAQLAGGRETQYF. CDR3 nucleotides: TGCAGCGTTGCCCAACTAGCGGGAGGGAGGGAGACCCAGTACTTC.

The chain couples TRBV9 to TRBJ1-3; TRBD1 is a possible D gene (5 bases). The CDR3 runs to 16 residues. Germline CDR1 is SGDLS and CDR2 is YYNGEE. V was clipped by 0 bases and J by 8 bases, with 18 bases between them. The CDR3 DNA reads TGTGCCAGCAGCGTAGATAACGTACCAGCGGGGGACACCATATATTTT. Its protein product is CASSVDNVPAGDTIYF.

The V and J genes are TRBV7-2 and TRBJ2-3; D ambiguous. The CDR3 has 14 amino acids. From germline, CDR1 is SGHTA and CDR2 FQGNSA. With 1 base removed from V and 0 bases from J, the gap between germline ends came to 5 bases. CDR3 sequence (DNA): TGTGCCAGCAGCTTAGAGCTTAGCACAGATACGCAGTATTTT. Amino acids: CASSLELSTDTQYF.

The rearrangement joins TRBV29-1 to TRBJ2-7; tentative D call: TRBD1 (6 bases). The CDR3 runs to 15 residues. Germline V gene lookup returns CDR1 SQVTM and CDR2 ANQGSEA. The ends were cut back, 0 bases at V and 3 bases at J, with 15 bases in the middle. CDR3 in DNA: TGCAGCGTTGAAGATGGTCGGAACAGGGACTACGAGCAGTACTTC. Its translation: CSVEDGRNRDYEQYF.

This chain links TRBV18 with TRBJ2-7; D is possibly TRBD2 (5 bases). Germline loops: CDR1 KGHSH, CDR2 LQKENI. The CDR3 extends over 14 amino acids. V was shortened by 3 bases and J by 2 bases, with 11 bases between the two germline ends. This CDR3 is CASSPGPGTYEQYF. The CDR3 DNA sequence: TGTGCCAGCTCACCGGGCCCGGGGACCTACGAGCAGTACTTC.

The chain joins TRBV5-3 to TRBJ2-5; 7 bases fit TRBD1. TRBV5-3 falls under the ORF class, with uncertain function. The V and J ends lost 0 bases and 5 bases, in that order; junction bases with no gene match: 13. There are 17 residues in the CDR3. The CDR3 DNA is TGTGCCAGAAGCTTGGCCTCGCAGGGGGAAAGTCGGGAGACCCAGTACTTC. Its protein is CARSLASQGESRETQYF.

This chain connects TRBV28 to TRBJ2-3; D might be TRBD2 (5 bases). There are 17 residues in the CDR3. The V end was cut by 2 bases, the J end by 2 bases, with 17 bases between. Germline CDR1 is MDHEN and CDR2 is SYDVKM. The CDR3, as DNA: TGTGCCAGCAGTTTAAATCCCGGGGTTGCCTTCACAGATACGCAGTATTTT. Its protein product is CASSLNPGVAFTDTQYF.

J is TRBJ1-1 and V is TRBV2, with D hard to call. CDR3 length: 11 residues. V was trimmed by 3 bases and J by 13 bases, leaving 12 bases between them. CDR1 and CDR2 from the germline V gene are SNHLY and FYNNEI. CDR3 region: CASSDGTSDFF. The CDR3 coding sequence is TGTGCCAGCAGTGACGGTACAAGCGATTTCTTT.

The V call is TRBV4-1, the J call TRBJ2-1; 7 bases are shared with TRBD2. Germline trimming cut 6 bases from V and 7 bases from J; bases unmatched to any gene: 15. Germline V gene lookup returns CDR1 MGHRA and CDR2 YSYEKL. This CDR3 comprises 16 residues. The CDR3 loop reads CASSGTSSGVGNEQFF. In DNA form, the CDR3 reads TGCGCCAGCAGTGGGACTTCGAGCGGGGTTGGGAATGAGCAGTTCTTC.

CDR3 region: CASSHGTSGRAANEQFF. In DNA, the CDR3 is TGTGCCAGCAGCCACGGGACTAGCGGGAGGGCCGCGAATGAGCAGTTCTTC. The V gene is TRBV7-2, the J gene TRBJ2-1; 16 bases line up with TRBD2. The CDR3 sequence is 17 residues long. In germline, CDR1 is SGHTA, CDR2 FQGNSA. The V segment lost 5 bases and the J segment 7 bases; nucleotides outside the gene matches: 8. Full variable domain (missing parts from reference TRBV7-2 and TRBJ2-1): GAGVSQSPSNKVTEKGKDVELRCDPISGHTALYWYRQSLGQGLEFLIYFQGNSAPDKSGLPSDRFSAERTGGSVSTLTIQRTQQEDSAVYLCASSHGTSGRAANEQFFGPGTRLTVL.

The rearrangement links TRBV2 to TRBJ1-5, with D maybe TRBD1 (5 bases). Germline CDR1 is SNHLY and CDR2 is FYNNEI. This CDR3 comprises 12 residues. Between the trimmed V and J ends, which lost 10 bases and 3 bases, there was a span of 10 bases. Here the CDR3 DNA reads TGTGCCACCAGACAGAACAATCAGCCCCAGCATTTT. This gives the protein CATRQNNQPQHF.

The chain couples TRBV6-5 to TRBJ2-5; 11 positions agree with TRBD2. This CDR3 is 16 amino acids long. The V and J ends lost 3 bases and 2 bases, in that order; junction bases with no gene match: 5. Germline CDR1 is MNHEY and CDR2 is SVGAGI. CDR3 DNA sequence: TGTGCCAGCAGTTATCCGCCTAGCGGGGGGCAAGAGACCCAGTACTTC. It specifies CASSYPPSGGQETQYF.

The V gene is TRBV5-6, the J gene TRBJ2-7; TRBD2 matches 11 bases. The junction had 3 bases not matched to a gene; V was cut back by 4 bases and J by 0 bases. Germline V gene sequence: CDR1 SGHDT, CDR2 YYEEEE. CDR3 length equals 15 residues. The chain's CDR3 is CASSPGLAASYEQYF. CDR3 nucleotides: TGTGCCAGCAGCCCGGGACTAGCGGCCTCCTACGAGCAGTACTTC.

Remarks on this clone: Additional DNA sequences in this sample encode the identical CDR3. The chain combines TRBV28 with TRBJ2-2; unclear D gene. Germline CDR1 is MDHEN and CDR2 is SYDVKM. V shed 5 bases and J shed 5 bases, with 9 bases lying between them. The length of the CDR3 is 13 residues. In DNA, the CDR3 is TGTGCCAGCAGTCTTTCGCTAACCGGGGAGCTGTTTTTT. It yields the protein CASSLSLTGELFF.

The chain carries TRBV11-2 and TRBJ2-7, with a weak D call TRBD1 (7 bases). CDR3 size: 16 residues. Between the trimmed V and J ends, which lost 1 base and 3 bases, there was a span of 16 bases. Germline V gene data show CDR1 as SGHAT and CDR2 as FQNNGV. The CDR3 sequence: CASSLAEGARGYEQYF. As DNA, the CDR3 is TGTGCCAGCAGCTTAGCGGAGGGGGCTAGGGGCTACGAGCAGTACTTC.

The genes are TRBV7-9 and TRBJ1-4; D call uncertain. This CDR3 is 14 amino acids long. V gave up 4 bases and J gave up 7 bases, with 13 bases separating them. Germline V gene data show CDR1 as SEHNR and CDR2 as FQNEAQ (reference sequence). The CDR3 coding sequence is TGTGCCAGCAGCTCTACGGGGTCCGGTGAAAAACTGTTTTTT. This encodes CASSSTGSGEKLFF. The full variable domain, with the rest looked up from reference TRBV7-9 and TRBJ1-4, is DTGVSQNPRHKITKRGQNVTFRCDPISEHNRLYWYRQTLGQGPEFLTYFQNEAQLEKSRLLSDRFSAERPKGSFSTLEIQRTEQGDSAMYLCASSSTGSGEKLFFGSGTQLSVL.

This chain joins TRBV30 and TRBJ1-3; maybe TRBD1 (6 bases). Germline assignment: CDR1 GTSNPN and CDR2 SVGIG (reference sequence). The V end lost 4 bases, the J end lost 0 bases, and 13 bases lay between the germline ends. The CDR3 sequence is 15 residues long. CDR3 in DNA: TGTGCCTGGACCCCCCAGGGGTACTCTGGAAACACCATATATTTT. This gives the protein CAWTPQGYSGNTIYF.

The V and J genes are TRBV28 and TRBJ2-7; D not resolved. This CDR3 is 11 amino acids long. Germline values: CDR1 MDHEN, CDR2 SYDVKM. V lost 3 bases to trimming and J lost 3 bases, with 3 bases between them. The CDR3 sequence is CASSFGYEQYF. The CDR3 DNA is TGTGCCAGCAGTTTCGGCTACGAGCAGTACTTC.

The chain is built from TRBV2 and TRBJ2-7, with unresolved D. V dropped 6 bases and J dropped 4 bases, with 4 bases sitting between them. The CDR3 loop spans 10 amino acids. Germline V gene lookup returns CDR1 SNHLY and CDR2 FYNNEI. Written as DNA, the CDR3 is TGTGCCAGCAGAGAGTACGAGCAGTACTTC. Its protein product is CASREYEQYF.